This T cell receptor beta chain was retrieved from a study of shared clonotypes between healthy human individuals. Overall study results and limits: The donor pool, a small one, limited the genetic and exposure-history diversity represented. Despite large depth, sorted-subset datasets appeared incompletely sequenced.

The protocol was immunoSEQ multiplex PCR, while the TCRdb copy is restricted to in-frame clones and leaves out a portion. The sample consists of around 2.1 million clones, approximately 96% of them appearing once. Healthy adults negative for HIV, lacking recent acute infections or vaccinations, served as donors. Concerning this clone: Its antigen remains unidentified.

Germline-derived CDR1 and CDR2 are SGHTA and FQGNSA. The CDR3 is 13 amino acids. V lost 5 bases to trimming and J lost 8 bases, with 15 bases between them. V and J are TRBV7-2 and TRBJ1-1; D is uncertain. The source is a man aged 18 to 30 in good health. The sample comprised naive CD4+ T cells sorted from blood. Subset in this sample: CD45RA+ positively selected. The CDR3 is CASSPWTVEEAFF. The CDR3 DNA sequence: TGTGCCAGCAGCCCTTGGACGGTTGAGGAAGCTTTCTTT.